These T cell receptor beta chains were read from a single sample in a study of CD8 T cells in Susac syndrome. TCRdb fed the immunoSEQ multiplex PCR reads into MiXCR, producing one record per CDR3 protein. The sample carries some 140,000 distinct CDR3 sequences, approximately 95% recorded once. Sequences were obtained from CD8+ T cells from PBMCs. These receptors were collected from a human donor with Susac syndrome. Each CDR3 is given with its conserved first and last residue. The D gene is left open where the match is weak. The size field is filled for only some rows; it gives once, few, many or a size class.

>.|TRBV5-6|TRBD1|TRBJ1-5
CASSLGGARQPQHF
TGTGCCAGCAGCTTAGGGGGCGCGCGGCAGCCCCAGCATTTT
>.|TRBV7-9|TRBD1|TRBJ2-1
CASSLPGQGNEQFF
TGTGCCAGCAGCTTACCGGGACAGGGGAATGAGCAGTTCTTC
>.|TRBV24-1|.|TRBJ2-1
CATSHSLGRGYNEQFF
TGTGCCACCAGTCACTCATTGGGGCGCGGGTACAATGAGCAGTTCTTC
>.|TRBV12-3/TRBV12-4|TRBD2|TRBJ2-1
CASSFASGRHSYNEQFF
TGTGCCAGCAGTTTCGCCAGCGGGAGGCACTCCTACAATGAGCAGTTCTTC
>.|TRBV13|.|TRBJ2-2
CASSQGTLNTGELFF
TGTGCCAGCAGCCAGGGGACCCTGAACACCGGGGAGCTGTTTTTT
>.|TRBV15|.|TRBJ1-1
CATSGTGMNTEAFF
TGTGCCACCAGCGGCACTGGGATGAACACTGAAGCTTTCTTT
>.|TRBV4-1|.|TRBJ1-2
CASSRGEGVTAYGYTF
TGCGCCAGCAGCCGAGGGGAGGGGGTGACCGCCTATGGCTACACCTTC
>.|TRBV27|.|TRBJ2-2
CASSFGLPRELFF
TGTGCCAGCAGTTTTGGGCTTCCCAGGGAGCTGTTTTTT
>.|TRBV29-1|.|TRBJ2-4
CSVEVGILAKNIQYF
TGCAGCGTTGAAGTTGGAATACTAGCCAAAAACATTCAGTACTTC
>.|TRBV13|.|TRBJ2-7
CASSQEAAYEQYF
TGTGCCAGCAGTCAAGAGGCCGCCTACGAGCAGTACTTC
>.|TRBV6-4|.|TRBJ2-3
CASSDSTGRASTDTQYF
TGTGCCAGCAGTGACTCAACAGGGAGGGCAAGCACAGATACGCAGTATTTT
>.|TRBV7-9|.|TRBJ2-3
CASSPTSSRNTDTQYF
TGTGCCAGCAGCCCTACTAGCAGCCGCAACACAGATACGCAGTATTTT
>.|TRBV4-1|TRBD1|TRBJ2-7
CASSQPGGRDEQYF
TGCGCCAGCAGCCAACCAGGGGGCAGGGACGAGCAGTACTTC
>.|TRBV9|.|TRBJ2-7
CASSVVRDTYEQYF
TGTGCCAGCAGCGTAGTTCGGGATACCTACGAGCAGTACTTC
>.|TRBV5-6|.|TRBJ1-1
CASSLWGKRTEAFF
TGTGCCAGCAGCCTGTGGGGGAAGAGGACTGAAGCTTTCTTT
>.|TRBV19|.|TRBJ1-2
CASSSGSQYGYTF
TGTGCCAGTAGTTCCGGCAGCCAATATGGCTACACCTTC
>.|TRBV18|.|TRBJ2-3
CASSPGKDREDTQYF
TGTGCCAGCTCACCAGGGAAGGACAGAGAAGATACGCAGTATTTT
>.|TRBV3-1|.|TRBJ2-7
CASSQDVAYEQYF
TGTGCCAGCAGCCAAGATGTGGCGTACGAGCAGTACTTC
>.|TRBV19|TRBD2|TRBJ2-7
CASSSGGIAYEQYF
TGTGCCAGTAGTTCCGGGGGGATCGCTTACGAGCAGTACTTC
>once|TRBV19|.|TRBJ2-5
CASSWTVKPQETQYF
TGTGCCAGTAGTTGGACAGTTAAACCCCAAGAGACCCAGTACTTC
>.|TRBV2|.|TRBJ2-7
CASSEAEPYEQYF
TGTGCCAGCAGTGAGGCAGAGCCCTACGAGCAGTACTTC
>.|TRBV9|TRBD1|TRBJ1-1
CASSLTGRGASEAFF
TGTGCCAGCAGCCTAACTGGCAGGGGGGCATCTGAAGCTTTCTTT
>.|TRBV6-1|TRBD1|TRBJ2-2
CASILTPGTATTGELFF
TGTGCCAGCATCCTCACCCCGGGGACAGCGACCACCGGGGAGCTGTTTTTT
>.|TRBV7-7|.|TRBJ2-1
CASSLGTTAEQFF
TGTGCTAGCAGCTTAGGGACGACAGCTGAGCAGTTCTTC
>.|TRBV9|.|TRBJ2-5
CASSDRLETQYF
TGTGCCAGCAGCGACAGATTAGAGACCCAGTACTTC
>.|TRBV9|TRBD2|TRBJ2-7
CASSGDGRYEQYF
TGTGCCAGCAGCGGAGACGGGAGGTACGAGCAGTACTTC
>.|TRBV7-2|.|TRBJ2-7
CASRGVAYEQYF
TGTGCCAGCAGGGGGGTAGCCTACGAGCAGTACTTC
>.|TRBV10-3|TRBD1|TRBJ2-1
CAAFEGTGDNEQFF
TGTGCCGCCTTCGAGGGGACAGGGGACAATGAGCAGTTCTTC
>.|TRBV25-1|.|TRBJ2-5
CASSESGQETQYF
TGTGCCAGCAGTGAATCAGGGCAAGAGACCCAGTACTTC
>.|TRBV24-1|TRBD1|TRBJ2-1
CATSDTGTGNYNEQFF
TGTGCCACCAGTGATACCGGGACAGGGAATTACAATGAGCAGTTCTTC
>.|TRBV28|.|TRBJ2-3
CASSPRRFSTDTQYF
TGTGCCAGCAGTCCCCGCCGCTTTAGCACAGATACGCAGTATTTT
>.|TRBV27|.|TRBJ2-4
CASSFDPGNIQYF
TGTGCCAGCAGTTTTGATCCAGGAAACATTCAGTACTTC
>.|TRBV28|.|TRBJ2-1
CASSTLRPGENEQFF
TGTGCCAGCAGTACCCTAAGACCAGGGGAGAATGAGCAGTTCTTC